The present TCR beta chain was sequenced within a study of technical replicates of blood from a few donors. Sequencing used immunoSEQ multiplex PCR; TCRdb keeps in-frame clones, though not all of them. The sample yields approximately 78,000 clones, 92% seen once. The clonotype was recovered from a human donor in good health. The sequencing input was T cells isolated from PBMCs.

The CDR3 bases are TGTGCCAGCAGTGCCCCCAGGGGGCTAGAGGAAAAGACCCAGTACTTC. Its translation: CASSAPRGLEEKTQYF. The rearrangement uses TRBV6-4 and TRBJ2-5, with TRBD1 matching over 8 bases. V lost 4 bases, J lost 6 bases, and 13 bases stayed unmatched. The CDR3 is 16 residues long. CDR1 is MRHNA and CDR2 is SNTAGT in the germline V gene.